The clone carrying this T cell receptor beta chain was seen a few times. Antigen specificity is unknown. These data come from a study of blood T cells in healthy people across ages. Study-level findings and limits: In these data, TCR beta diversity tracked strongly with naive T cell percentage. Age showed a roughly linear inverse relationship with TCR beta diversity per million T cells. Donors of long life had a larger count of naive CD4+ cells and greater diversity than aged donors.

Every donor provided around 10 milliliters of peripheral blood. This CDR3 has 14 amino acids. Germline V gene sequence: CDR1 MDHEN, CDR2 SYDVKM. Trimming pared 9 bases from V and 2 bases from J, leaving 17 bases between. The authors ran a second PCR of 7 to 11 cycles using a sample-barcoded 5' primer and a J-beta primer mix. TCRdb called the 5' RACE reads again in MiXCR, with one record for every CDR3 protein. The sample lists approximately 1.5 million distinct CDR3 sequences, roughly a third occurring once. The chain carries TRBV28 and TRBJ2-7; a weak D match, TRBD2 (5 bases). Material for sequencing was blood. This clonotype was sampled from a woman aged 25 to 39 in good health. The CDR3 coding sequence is TGTGCCAGTACGCTTACTAGGTCCCCCTACGAGCAGTACTTC. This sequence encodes CASTLTRSPYEQYF. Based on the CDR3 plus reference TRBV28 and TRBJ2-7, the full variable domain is DVKVTQSSRYLVKRTGEKVFLECVQDMDHENMFWYRQDPGLGLRLIYFSYDVKMKEKGDIPEGYSVSREKKERFSLILESASTNQTSMYLCASTLTRSPYEQYFGPGTRLTVT.